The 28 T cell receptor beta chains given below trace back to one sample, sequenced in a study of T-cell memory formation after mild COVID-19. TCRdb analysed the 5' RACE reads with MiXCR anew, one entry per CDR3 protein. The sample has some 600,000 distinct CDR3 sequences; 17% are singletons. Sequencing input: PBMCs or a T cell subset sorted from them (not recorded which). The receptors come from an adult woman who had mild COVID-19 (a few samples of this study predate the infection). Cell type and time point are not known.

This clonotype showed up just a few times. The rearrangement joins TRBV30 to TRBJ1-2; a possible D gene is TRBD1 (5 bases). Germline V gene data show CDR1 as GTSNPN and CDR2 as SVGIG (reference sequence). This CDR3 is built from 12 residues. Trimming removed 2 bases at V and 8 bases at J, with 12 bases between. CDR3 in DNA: TGTGCCTGGAGTTTCGGGGCGCTCGGCTACACCTTC. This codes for CAWSFGALGYTF.

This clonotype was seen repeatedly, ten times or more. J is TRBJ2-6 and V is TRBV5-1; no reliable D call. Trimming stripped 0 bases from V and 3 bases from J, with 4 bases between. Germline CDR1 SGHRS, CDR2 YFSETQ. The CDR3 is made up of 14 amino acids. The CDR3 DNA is TGCGCCAGCAGCTTGGAGCATGGGGCCAACGTCCTGACTTTC. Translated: CASSLEHGANVLTF. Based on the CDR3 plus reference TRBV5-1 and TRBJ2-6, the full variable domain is KAGVTQTPRYLIKTRGQQVTLSCSPISGHRSVSWYQQTPGQGLQFLFEYFSETQRNKGNFPGRFSGRQFSNSRSEMNVSTLELGDSALYLCASSLEHGANVLTFGAGSRLTVL.

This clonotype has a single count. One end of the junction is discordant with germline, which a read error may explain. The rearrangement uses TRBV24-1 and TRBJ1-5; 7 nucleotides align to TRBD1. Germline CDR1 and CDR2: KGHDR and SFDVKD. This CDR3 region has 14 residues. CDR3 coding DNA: TGTGCCACCAGTGATATTACAGGGGTTCAGCCCAAGCATTTT. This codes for CATSDITGVQPKHF.

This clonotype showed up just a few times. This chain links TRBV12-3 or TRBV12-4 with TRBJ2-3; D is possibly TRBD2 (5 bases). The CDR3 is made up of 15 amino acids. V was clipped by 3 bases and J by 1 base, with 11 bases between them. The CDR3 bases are TGTGCCAGCAGTTTGGCGGGTATTGGCACAGATACGCAGTATTTT. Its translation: CASSLAGIGTDTQYF.

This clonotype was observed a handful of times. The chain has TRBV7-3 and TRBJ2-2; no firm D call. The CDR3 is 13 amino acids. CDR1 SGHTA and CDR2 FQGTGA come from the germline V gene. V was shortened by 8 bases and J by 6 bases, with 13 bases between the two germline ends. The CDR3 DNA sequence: TGTGCCAGCTCGTCCAGCAGCGCCGGGGAGCTGTTTTTT. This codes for CASSSSSAGELFF.

The DNA of the CDR3 is TGTGCCAGCAGAACTAGCTTTGAGCAGTTCTTC. It is translated as CASRTSFEQFF. V and J are TRBV28 and TRBJ2-1, with D maybe TRBD2 (6 bases). The CDR3 is made up of 11 amino acids. Germline CDR1 MDHEN, CDR2 SYDVKM. Trimming took 6 bases from V and 9 from J, leaving 9 bases between them.

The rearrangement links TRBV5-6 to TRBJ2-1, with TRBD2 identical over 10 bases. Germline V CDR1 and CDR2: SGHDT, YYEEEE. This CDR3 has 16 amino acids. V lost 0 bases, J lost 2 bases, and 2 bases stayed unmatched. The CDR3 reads CASSLELAGTYNEQFF. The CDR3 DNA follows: TGTGCCAGCAGCTTGGAACTAGCGGGGACCTACAATGAGCAGTTCTTC.

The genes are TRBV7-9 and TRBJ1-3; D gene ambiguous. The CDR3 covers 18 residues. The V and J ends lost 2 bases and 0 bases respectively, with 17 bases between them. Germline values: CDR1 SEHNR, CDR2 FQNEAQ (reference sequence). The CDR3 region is CASSLIYGPGGSGNTIYF. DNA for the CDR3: TGTGCCAGCAGCTTAATCTACGGCCCGGGTGGCTCTGGAAACACCATATATTTT. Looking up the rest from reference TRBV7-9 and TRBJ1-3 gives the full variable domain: DTGVSQNPRHKITKRGQNVTFRCDPISEHNRLYWYRQTLGQGPEFLTYFQNEAQLEKSRLLSDRFSAERPKGSFSTLEIQRTEQGDSAMYLCASSLIYGPGGSGNTIYFGEGSWLTVV.

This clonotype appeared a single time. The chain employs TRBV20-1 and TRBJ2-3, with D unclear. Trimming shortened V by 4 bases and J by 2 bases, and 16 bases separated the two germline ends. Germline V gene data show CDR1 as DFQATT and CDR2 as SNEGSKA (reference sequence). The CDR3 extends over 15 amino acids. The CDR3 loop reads CSATSSGPFTDTQYF. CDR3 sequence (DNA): TGCAGTGCTACCAGTTCCGGGCCTTTCACAGATACGCAGTATTTT.

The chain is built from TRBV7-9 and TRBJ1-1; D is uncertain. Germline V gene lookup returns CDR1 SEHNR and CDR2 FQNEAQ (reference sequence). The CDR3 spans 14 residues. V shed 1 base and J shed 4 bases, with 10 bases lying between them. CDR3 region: CASSLGAAGTEAFF. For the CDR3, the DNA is TGTGCCAGCAGCTTAGGGGCGGCGGGCACTGAAGCTTTCTTT. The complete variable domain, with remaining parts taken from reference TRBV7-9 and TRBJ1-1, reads DTGVSQNPRHKITKRGQNVTFRCDPISEHNRLYWYRQTLGQGPEFLTYFQNEAQLEKSRLLSDRFSAERPKGSFSTLEIQRTEQGDSAMYLCASSLGAAGTEAFFGQGTRLTVV.

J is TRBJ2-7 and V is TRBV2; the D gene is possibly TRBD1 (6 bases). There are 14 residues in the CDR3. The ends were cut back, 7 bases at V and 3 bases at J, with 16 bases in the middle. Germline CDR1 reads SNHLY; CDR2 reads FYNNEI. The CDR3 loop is CASKNPGHNYEQYF. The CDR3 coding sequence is TGTGCCAGCAAGAATCCGGGACACAACTACGAGCAGTACTTC.

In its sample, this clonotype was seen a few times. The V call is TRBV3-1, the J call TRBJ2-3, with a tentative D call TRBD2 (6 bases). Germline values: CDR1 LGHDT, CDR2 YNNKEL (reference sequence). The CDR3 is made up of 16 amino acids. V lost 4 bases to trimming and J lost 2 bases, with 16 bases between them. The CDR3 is CASSPGLRDYTDTQYF. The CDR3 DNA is TGTGCCAGCAGCCCGGGACTTCGGGATTACACAGATACGCAGTATTTT.

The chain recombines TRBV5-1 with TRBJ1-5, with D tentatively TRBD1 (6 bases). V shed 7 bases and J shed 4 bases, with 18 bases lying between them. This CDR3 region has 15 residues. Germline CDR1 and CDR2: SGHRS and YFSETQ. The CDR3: CASGTGTRLNQPQHF. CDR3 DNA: TGCGCCAGCGGAACCGGGACACGGCTAAATCAGCCCCAGCATTTT.

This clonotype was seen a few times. This chain's CDR3 is CASSVPGQGAVRETQYF. The CDR3 DNA reads TGTGCCAGCAGTGTTCCGGGACAGGGGGCCGTTCGTGAGACCCAGTACTTC. The chain couples TRBV6-1 to TRBJ2-5, with 12 nucleotides matching TRBD1. In germline, CDR1 is MNHNS, CDR2 SASEGT. J was trimmed by 5 bases and V by 4 bases; bases with no gene match: 11. This CDR3 contains 17 residues.

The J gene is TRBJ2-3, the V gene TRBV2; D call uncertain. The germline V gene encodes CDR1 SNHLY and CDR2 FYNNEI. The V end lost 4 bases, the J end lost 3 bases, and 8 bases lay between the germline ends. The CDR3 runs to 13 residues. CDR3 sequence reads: CASSVQTTDTQYF. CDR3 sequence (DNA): TGTGCCAGCAGTGTGCAGACTACAGATACGCAGTATTTT.

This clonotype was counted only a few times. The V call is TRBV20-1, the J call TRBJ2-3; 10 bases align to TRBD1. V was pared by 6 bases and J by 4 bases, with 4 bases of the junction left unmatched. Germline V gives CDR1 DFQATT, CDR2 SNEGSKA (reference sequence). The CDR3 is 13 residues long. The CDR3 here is CSARQGASDTQYF. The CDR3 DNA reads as TGCAGTGCCAGACAGGGGGCCTCAGATACGCAGTATTTT.

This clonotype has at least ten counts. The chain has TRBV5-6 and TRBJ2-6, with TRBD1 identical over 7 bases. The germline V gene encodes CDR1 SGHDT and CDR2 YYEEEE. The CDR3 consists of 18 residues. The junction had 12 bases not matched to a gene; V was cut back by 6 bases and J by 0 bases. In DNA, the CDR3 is TGTGCCAGCACCTTTCCGGGACAGCACTACTCTGGGGCCAACGTCCTGACTTTC. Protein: CASTFPGQHYSGANVLTF.

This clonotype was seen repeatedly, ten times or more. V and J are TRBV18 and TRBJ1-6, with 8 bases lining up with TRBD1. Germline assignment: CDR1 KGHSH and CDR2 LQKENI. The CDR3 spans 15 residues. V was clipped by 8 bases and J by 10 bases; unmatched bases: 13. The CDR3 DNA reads TGTGCCAGCCCTGAAAGGGACAGGATATCGTCACCCCTCCACTTT. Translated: CASPERDRISSPLHF.

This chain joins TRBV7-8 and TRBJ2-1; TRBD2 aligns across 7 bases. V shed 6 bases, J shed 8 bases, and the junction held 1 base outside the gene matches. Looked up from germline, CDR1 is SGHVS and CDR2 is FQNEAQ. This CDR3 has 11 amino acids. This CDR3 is CASRAGYEQFF. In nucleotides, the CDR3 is TGTGCCAGCAGAGCGGGATATGAGCAGTTCTTC.

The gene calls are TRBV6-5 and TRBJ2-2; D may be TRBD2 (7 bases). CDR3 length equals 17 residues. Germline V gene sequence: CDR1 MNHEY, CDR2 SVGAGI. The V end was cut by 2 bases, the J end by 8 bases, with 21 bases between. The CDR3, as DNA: TGTGCCAGCAGTTACGTCGCTGGGGGGGCGTCCCCTGGGGAGCTGTTTTTT. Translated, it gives CASSYVAGGASPGELFF.

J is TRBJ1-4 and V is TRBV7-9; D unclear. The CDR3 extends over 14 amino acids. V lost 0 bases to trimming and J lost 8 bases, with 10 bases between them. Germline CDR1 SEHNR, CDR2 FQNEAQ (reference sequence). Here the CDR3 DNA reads TGTGCCAGCAGCTTAGCCCGGGGTCGAGAAAAACTGTTTTTT. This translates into CASSLARGREKLFF.

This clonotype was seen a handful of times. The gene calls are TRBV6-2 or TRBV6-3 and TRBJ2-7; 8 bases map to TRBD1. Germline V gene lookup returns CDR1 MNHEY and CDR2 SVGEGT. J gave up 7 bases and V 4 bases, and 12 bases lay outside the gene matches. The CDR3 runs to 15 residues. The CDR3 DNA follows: TGTGCCAGCAGTTTGGACAGGGTACTAATGGGGGAGCAGTACTTC. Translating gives CASSLDRVLMGEQYF.

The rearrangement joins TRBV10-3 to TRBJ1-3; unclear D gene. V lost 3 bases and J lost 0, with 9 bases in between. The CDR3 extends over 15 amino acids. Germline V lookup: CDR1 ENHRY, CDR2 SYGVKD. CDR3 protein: CAISDSRSSGNTIYF. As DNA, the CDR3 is TGTGCCATCAGTGATTCTCGTAGCTCTGGAAACACCATATATTTT.

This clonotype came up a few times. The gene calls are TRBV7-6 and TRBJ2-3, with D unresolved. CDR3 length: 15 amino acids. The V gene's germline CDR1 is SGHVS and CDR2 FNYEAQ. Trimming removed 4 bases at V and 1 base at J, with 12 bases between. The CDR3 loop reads CASSSVPSGTDTQYF. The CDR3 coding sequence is TGTGCCAGCAGCTCCGTCCCCTCAGGCACAGATACGCAGTATTTT.

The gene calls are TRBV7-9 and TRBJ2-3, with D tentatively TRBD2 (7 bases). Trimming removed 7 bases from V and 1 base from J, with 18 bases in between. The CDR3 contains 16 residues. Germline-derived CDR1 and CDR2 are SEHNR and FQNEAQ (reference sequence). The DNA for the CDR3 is TGTGCCAGCATCCAAAGGGGGGGATTCGGCACAGATACGCAGTATTTT. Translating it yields CASIQRGGFGTDTQYF.

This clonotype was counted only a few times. The CDR3: CASSRQGRGEKLFF. CDR3 DNA: TGCGCCAGCAGCCGGCAGGGGCGAGGGGAAAAACTGTTTTTT. V is TRBV5-1 and J is TRBJ1-4; tentative D call: TRBD1 (6 bases). V gave up 4 bases and J gave up 8 bases, with 15 bases separating them. Germline V gene lookup returns CDR1 SGHRS and CDR2 YFSETQ. The CDR3 is made up of 14 amino acids. The full variable domain, its missing parts supplied by reference TRBV5-1 and TRBJ1-4, is KAGVTQTPRYLIKTRGQQVTLSCSPISGHRSVSWYQQTPGQGLQFLFEYFSETQRNKGNFPGRFSGRQFSNSRSEMNVSTLELGDSALYLCASSRQGRGEKLFFGSGTQLSVL.

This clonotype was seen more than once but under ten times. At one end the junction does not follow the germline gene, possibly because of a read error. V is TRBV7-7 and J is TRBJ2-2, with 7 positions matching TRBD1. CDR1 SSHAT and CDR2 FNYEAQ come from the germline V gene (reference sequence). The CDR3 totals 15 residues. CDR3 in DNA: TGTGCTAGCAGTTACGACAGGGAGAGTGGCGGGGAGCTGTTTTTT. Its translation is CASSYDRESGGELFF.

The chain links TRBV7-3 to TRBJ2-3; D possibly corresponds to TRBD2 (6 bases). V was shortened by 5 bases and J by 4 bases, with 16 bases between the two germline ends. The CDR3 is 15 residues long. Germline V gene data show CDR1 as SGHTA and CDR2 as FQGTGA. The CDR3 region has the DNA TGTGCCAGCAGCGACCAACCCGGGGAGGCAGATACGCAGTATTTT. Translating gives CASSDQPGEADTQYF.